The clone carrying this T cell receptor beta chain was detected only once. TCRdb's table, derived via immunoSEQ multiplex PCR, lists solely in-frame clones and lacks some. This repertoire shows 90,000 to 120,000 clones, 60% to 85% found once; its top ten account for over 4%. The CDR3 totals 16 residues. Germline V gene data show CDR1 as SGHRS and CDR2 as YFSETQ. The V end lost 0 bases, the J end lost 7 bases, and 17 bases lay between the germline ends. This sample is part of a study of blood T cell repertoires in COVID-19. Across the study: COVID-19 samples, acute and convalescent, were from the United States, Italy and Spain.

Source material: peripheral blood. The chain has TRBV5-1 and TRBJ2-1; a possible D gene is TRBD1 (5 bases). This receptor was obtained from a man in his 70s with acute or convalescent COVID-19. The CDR3 protein is CASSLGAQGRGNEQFF. CDR3 sequence (DNA): TGCGCCAGCAGCTTGGGAGCCCAGGGAAGGGGAAATGAGCAGTTCTTC.